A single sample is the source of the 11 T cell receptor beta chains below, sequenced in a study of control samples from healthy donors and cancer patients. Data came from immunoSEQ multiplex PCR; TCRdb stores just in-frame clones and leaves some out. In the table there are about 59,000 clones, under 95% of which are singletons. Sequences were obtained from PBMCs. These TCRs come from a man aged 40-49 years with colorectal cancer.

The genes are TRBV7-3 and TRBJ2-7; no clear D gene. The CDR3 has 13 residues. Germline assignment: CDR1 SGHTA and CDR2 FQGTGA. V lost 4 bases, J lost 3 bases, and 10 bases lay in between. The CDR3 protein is CASSSQASYEQYF. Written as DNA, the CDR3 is TGTGCCAGCAGCTCCCAAGCCAGCTACGAGCAGTACTTC.

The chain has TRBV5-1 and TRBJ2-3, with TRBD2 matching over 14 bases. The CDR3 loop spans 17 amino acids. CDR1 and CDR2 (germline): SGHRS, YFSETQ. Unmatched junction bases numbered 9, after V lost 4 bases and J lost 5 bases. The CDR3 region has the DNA TGCGCCAGCAGCCCCGGACTAGCGGGGGGAGGAATAGATACGCAGTATTTT. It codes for CASSPGLAGGGIDTQYF.

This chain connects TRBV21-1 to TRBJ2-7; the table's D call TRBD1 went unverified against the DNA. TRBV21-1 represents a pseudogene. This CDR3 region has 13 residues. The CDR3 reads CASSGDSYYEQYF. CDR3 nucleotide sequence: TGTGCCAGCAGCGGGGACAGCTATTACGAGCAGTACTTC.

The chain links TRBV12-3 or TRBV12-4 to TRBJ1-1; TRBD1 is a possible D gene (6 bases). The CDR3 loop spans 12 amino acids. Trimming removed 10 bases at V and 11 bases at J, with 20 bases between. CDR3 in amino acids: CATEIDRLGAFF. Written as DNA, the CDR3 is TGTGCCACCGAAATCGACAGGCTAGGGGCTTTCTTT.

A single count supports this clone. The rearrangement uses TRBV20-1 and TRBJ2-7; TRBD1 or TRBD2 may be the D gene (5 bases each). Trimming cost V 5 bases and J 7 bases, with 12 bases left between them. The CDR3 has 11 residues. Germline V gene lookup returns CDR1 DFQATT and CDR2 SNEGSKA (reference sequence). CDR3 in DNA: TGCAGTGCTCCCTCCTGGGGGGAGCAGTACTTC. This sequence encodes CSAPSWGEQYF.

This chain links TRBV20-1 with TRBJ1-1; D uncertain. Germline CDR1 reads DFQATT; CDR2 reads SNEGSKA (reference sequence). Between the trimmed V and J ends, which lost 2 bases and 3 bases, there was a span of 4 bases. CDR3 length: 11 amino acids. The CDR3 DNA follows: TGCAGTGCTAGACAGGACACTGAAGCTTTCTTT. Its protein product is CSARQDTEAFF.

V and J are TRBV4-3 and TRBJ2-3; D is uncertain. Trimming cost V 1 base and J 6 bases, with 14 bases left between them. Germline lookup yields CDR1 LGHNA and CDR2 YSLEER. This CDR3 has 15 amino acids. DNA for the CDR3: TGCGCCAGCAGCCAAGGTTTCGCAGGCTTGGATACGCAGTATTTT. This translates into CASSQGFAGLDTQYF.

This chain's CDR3 is CASSLASGGYNEQFF. The CDR3 DNA is TGTGCCAGCAGCTTAGCTAGCGGGGGGTACAATGAGCAGTTCTTC. The V gene is TRBV11-1, the J gene TRBJ2-1; 10 bases agree with TRBD2. V shed 0 bases, J shed 4 bases, and the junction held 0 bases outside the gene matches. Germline CDR1 and CDR2: SGHAT and FQDESV (reference sequence). The CDR3 has 15 amino acids.

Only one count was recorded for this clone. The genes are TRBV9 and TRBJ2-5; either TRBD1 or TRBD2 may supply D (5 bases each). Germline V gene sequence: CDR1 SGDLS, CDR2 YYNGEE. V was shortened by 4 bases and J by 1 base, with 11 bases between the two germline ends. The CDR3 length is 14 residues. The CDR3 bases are TGTGCCAGCAGCAGTGGGACGGCCCAAGAGACCCAGTACTTC. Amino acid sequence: CASSSGTAQETQYF. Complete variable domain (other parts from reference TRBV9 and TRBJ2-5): DSGVTQTPKHLITATGQRVTLRCSPRSGDLSVYWYQQSLDQGLQFLIQYYNGEERAKGNILERFSAQQFPDLHSELNLSSLELGDSALYFCASSSGTAQETQYFGPGTRLLVL.

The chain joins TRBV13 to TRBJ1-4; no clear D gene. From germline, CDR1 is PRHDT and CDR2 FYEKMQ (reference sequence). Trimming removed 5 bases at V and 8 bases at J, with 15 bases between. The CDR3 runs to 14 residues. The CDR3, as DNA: TGTGCCAGCAGCCACTCTAACTGGAGGGAAAAACTGTTTTTT. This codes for CASSHSNWREKLFF.

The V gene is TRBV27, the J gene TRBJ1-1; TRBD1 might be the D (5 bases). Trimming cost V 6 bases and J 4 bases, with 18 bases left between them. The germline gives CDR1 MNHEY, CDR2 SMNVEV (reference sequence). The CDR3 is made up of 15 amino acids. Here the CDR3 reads CASRTSGGSITEAFF. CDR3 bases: TGTGCCAGCAGGACCTCCGGGGGATCGATCACTGAAGCTTTCTTT.